The next 27 T cell receptor beta chains were all read from a single sample in a study of blood T cell repertoires in COVID-19. The assay was immunoSEQ multiplex PCR, and TCRdb's table has in-frame clones only and misses some. The table shows roughly 200,000 clones, with approximately 80% occurring only once. Sample: peripheral blood. The receptors stem from a woman in her thirties or forties with COVID-19, enrolled during active disease.

Only a few counts were recorded for this clone. The chain couples TRBV4-1 to TRBJ2-7, with TRBD2 as a possible D gene (6 bases). CDR1 is MGHRA and CDR2 is YSYEKL in the germline V gene. Between the trimmed V and J ends, which lost 4 bases and 3 bases, there was a span of 19 bases. The CDR3 is 16 amino acids. CDR3 bases: TGCGCCAGCAGCCCAACCCCTAGCGTCCAGATCTACGAGCAGTACTTC. The encoded protein is CASSPTPSVQIYEQYF.

The chain employs TRBV6-5 and TRBJ1-4; tentative D call: TRBD1 (5 bases). Germline CDR1 is MNHEY and CDR2 is SVGAGI. Between the trimmed V and J ends, which lost 6 bases and 8 bases, there was a span of 10 bases. The CDR3 totals 12 residues. The CDR3 DNA reads TGTGCCAGCAGAAGGGGCGGCGAAAAACTGTTTTTT. Its protein product is CASRRGGEKLFF.

CDR3 DNA sequence: TGCGCCAGCAGCTTGGAAACTAGGGATCAGCCCCAGCATTTT. It is translated as CASSLETRDQPQHF. The V and J genes are TRBV5-1 and TRBJ1-5; unclear D gene. This CDR3 spans 14 amino acids. Germline CDR1 is SGHRS and CDR2 is YFSETQ. V was trimmed by 0 bases and J by 5 bases, leaving 9 bases between them. The entire variable domain, with the rest obtained from reference TRBV5-1 and TRBJ1-5, is as follows: KAGVTQTPRYLIKTRGQQVTLSCSPISGHRSVSWYQQTPGQGLQFLFEYFSETQRNKGNFPGRFSGRQFSNSRSEMNVSTLELGDSALYLCASSLETRDQPQHFGDGTRLSIL.

This clone was seen a handful of times. V and J are TRBV28 and TRBJ2-7; TRBD1 matches at 7 bases. The germline V gene has CDR1 MDHEN and CDR2 SYDVKM. The CDR3 is 15 residues long. With 5 bases clipped from V and 5 bases from J, the junction kept 12 bases outside the gene matches. CDR3 nucleotides: TGTGCCAGCAGTACAATGACAGGGTACGATGACGAGCAGTACTTC. Translated: CASSTMTGYDDEQYF.

The gene calls are TRBV7-2 and TRBJ2-1; TRBD2 agrees at 10 bases. This CDR3 has 15 residues. With V trimmed by 5 bases and J by 3 bases, 4 bases remained unmatched. Germline-derived CDR1 and CDR2 are SGHTA and FQGNSA. CDR3 in amino acids: CASSRTSGNYNEQFF. The CDR3 nucleotides read TGTGCCAGCAGCCGGACTAGCGGAAACTACAATGAGCAGTTCTTC. The whole variable domain, remainder taken from reference TRBV7-2 and TRBJ2-1, is GAGVSQSPSNKVTEKGKDVELRCDPISGHTALYWYRQSLGQGLEFLIYFQGNSAPDKSGLPSDRFSAERTGGSVSTLTIQRTQQEDSAVYLCASSRTSGNYNEQFFGPGTRLTVL.

The DNA for the CDR3 is TGTGCCAGCAGCGTAGCCCATGAGATTAATGAAAAACTGTTTTTT. It specifies CASSVAHEINEKLFF. The J gene is TRBJ1-4, the V gene TRBV9; no reliable D call. This CDR3 has 15 amino acids. The germline gives CDR1 SGDLS, CDR2 YYNGEE. The germline V and J ends were trimmed by 0 bases and 4 bases, with 10 bases remaining between them.

The chain couples TRBV20-1 to TRBJ1-2; D remains unclear. The CDR3 covers 11 residues. V was clipped by 0 bases and J by 4 bases, with 3 bases between them. The germline V gene has CDR1 DFQATT and CDR2 SNEGSKA (reference sequence). This chain's CDR3 is CSARELYGYTF. The CDR3 nucleotides read TGCAGTGCTAGAGAACTCTATGGCTACACCTTC.

The CDR3 region has the DNA TGTGCCAGCAGTGCCAACAACGGAGGATCCTACTACGAGCAGTACTTC. It translates to CASSANNGGSYYEQYF. The chain has TRBV27 and TRBJ2-7, with a weak D call TRBD2 (5 bases). The CDR3 sequence is 16 residues long. Trimming took off 5 bases at V and 3 bases at J, with 20 bases between the two ends. Germline V CDR1 and CDR2: MNHEY, SMNVEV (reference sequence).

This clone has a single count. The chain couples TRBV28 to TRBJ2-3, with TRBD2 as a possible D gene (5 bases). The CDR3 spans 14 residues. Trimming took off 7 bases at V and 5 bases at J, with 16 bases between the two ends. Germline CDR1 reads MDHEN; CDR2 reads SYDVKM. The CDR3 here is CASTPGLSGDTQYF. CDR3 nucleotides: TGTGCCAGCACTCCCGGACTGAGTGGAGATACGCAGTATTTT.

This chain joins TRBV7-8 and TRBJ2-7, with 12 positions matching TRBD2. The CDR3 has 15 residues. Germline V lookup: CDR1 SGHVS, CDR2 FQNEAQ. The trim removed 1 base at V and 5 bases at J, leaving 3 bases unmatched. The chain's CDR3 is CASSLGLAGVDEQYV. CDR3 bases: TGTGCCAGCAGCTTAGGACTAGCGGGGGTCGACGAGCAGTACGTC.

V usage is TRBV5-1 and J usage is TRBJ2-3, with 8 positions matching TRBD2. Germline V gene data show CDR1 as SGHRS and CDR2 as YFSETQ. Losses at the gene ends were 7 bases for V and 6 bases for J; bases not matched to a gene: 10. This CDR3 is built from 14 residues. CDR3 sequence: CASYSGSATDTQYF. The CDR3 DNA reads TGCGCCAGCTACAGCGGGAGCGCCACGGATACGCAGTATTTT.

The chain employs TRBV5-8 and TRBJ2-7, with unresolved D. This CDR3 is built from 12 residues. Germline CDR1 and CDR2: SGHTS and YDEGEE. The V gene lost 4 bases and the J gene lost 3 bases, with 8 bases spanning the gap. CDR3 sequence reads: CASSDFGYEQYV. In DNA form, the CDR3 reads TGTGCCAGCAGCGATTTCGGCTACGAGCAGTACGTC.

This clone was detected only a few times. The chain combines TRBV3-1 (or the pseudogene TRBV3-2) with TRBJ2-5; D possibly corresponds to TRBD2 (5 bases). Germline CDR1 LGHDT, CDR2 YNNKEL (reference sequence). The CDR3 runs 13 residues. Trimming took 6 bases from V and 7 from J, leaving 15 bases between them. Here the CDR3 DNA reads TGTGCCAGCAGGACCGGGGTAAAGGGGACCCAGTACTTC. Its protein product is CASRTGVKGTQYF.

The chain couples TRBV2 to TRBJ1-5; 11 nucleotides line up with TRBD1. The junction had 4 bases not matched to a gene; V was cut back by 2 bases and J by 7 bases. This CDR3 comprises 15 residues. CDR1 SNHLY and CDR2 FYNNEI come from the germline V gene. The CDR3 nucleotides are TGTGCCAGCAGTGAAAGGGGACAGGGGGGCCAGCCCCAGCATTTT. Encoded protein: CASSERGQGGQPQHF. Looking up the rest from reference TRBV2 and TRBJ1-5 gives the full variable domain: EPEVTQTPSHQVTQMGQEVILRCVPISNHLYFYWYRQILGQKVEFLVSFYNNEISEKSEIFDDQFSVERPDGSNFTLKIRSTKLEDSAMYFCASSERGQGGQPQHFGDGTRLSIL.

J is TRBJ2-2 and V is TRBV10-3, with 7 bases lining up with TRBD2. CDR1 ENHRY and CDR2 SYGVKD come from the germline V gene. The CDR3 contains 15 residues. V was pared by 0 bases and J by 6 bases, with 4 bases of the junction left unmatched. As DNA, the CDR3 is TGTGCCATCAGTGAGTCGCTGGGAGGGCCCGGGGAGCTGTTTTTT. Translating it yields CAISESLGGPGELFF.

The sample holds one count of this clone. This chain links TRBV5-4 with TRBJ1-1; D gene unclear. V lost 4 bases and J 1 base, leaving 11 bases between the germline ends. Germline V gives CDR1 SGHNT, CDR2 YYREEE (reference sequence). CDR3 length: 14 amino acids. CDR3 protein: CASSVRLGNTEAFF. DNA for the CDR3: TGTGCCAGCAGCGTCCGACTTGGGAACACTGAAGCTTTCTTT. Drawing the rest from reference TRBV5-4 and TRBJ1-1, the complete variable domain is ETGVTQSPTHLIKTRGQQVTLRCSSQSGHNTVSWYQQALGQGPQFIFQYYREEENGRGNFPPRFSGLQFPNYSSELNVNALELDDSALYLCASSVRLGNTEAFFGQGTRLTVV.

This chain connects TRBV9 to TRBJ1-2; D not certain. The length of the CDR3 is 15 residues. The germline V gene has CDR1 SGDLS and CDR2 YYNGEE. Trimming cost V 3 bases and J 2 bases, with 14 bases left between them. As DNA, the CDR3 is TGTGCCAGCAGCGCCCGTCAGGCTACAAACTATGGCTACACCTTC. The encoded protein is CASSARQATNYGYTF.

This clone was found many times. Other DNA sequences from this sample encode an identical CDR3 as well. The chain couples TRBV19 to TRBJ2-7, with 10 bases that match TRBD2. The germline V gene encodes CDR1 LNHDA and CDR2 SQIVND (reference sequence). The CDR3 runs to 14 residues. V lost 5 bases to trimming and J lost 1 base; unmatched junction nucleotides: 2. CDR3 region: CASSASGSSYEQYF. The CDR3 nucleotides read TGTGCCAGTAGTGCTAGCGGGAGTTCCTACGAGCAGTACTTC.

This chain joins TRBV30 and TRBJ2-1; 12 bases align to TRBD1. Per the germline V gene, CDR1 is GTSNPN and CDR2 is SVGIG (reference sequence). Losses at the gene ends were 3 bases for V and 5 bases for J; bases not matched to a gene: 5. CDR3 size: 15 residues. The CDR3, as DNA: TGTGCCTGGAGCATTGGGACAGGGGGCCACAATGAGCAGTTCTTC. It yields the protein CAWSIGTGGHNEQFF. Full variable domain (remainder filled in from reference TRBV30 and TRBJ2-1): SQTIHQWPATLVQPVGSPLSLECTVEGTSNPNLYWYRQAAGRGLQLLFYSVGIGQISSEVPQNLSASRPQDRQFILSSKKLLLSDSGFYLCAWSIGTGGHNEQFFGPGTRLTVL.

This chain uses TRBV28 with TRBJ2-7; tentatively, D is TRBD2 (5 bases). Germline CDR1 reads MDHEN; CDR2 reads SYDVKM. Between the trimmed V and J ends, which lost 2 bases and 5 bases, there was a span of 7 bases. The CDR3 consists of 12 residues. The CDR3 region is CASSLAGHEQYF. CDR3 bases: TGTGCCAGCAGTTTAGCGGGTCACGAGCAGTACTTC.

The chain couples TRBV7-3 to TRBJ1-2; TRBD1 is a possible D gene (5 bases). The CDR3 runs 14 residues. Trimming removed 5 bases from V and 3 bases from J, with 13 bases in between. Germline V gene data show CDR1 as SGHTA and CDR2 as FQGTGA. The CDR3 loop is CASSPGEGDYGYTF. The CDR3 bases are TGTGCCAGCAGCCCGGGGGAGGGCGACTATGGCTACACCTTC.

The V and J genes are TRBV6-5 and TRBJ1-2; D is unclear. The CDR3 length is 14 residues. Germline V gene sequence: CDR1 MNHEY, CDR2 SVGAGI. The CDR3 sequence: CAAVTIGLGFGYTF. The CDR3 coding sequence is TGTGCAGCAGTTACTATAGGTTTAGGTTTTGGCTACACCTTC.

The chain combines TRBV27 with TRBJ2-1; a possible D gene is TRBD2 (7 bases). This CDR3 region has 16 residues. Trimming removed 6 bases at V and 8 bases at J, with 23 bases between. The germline V gene encodes CDR1 MNHEY and CDR2 SMNVEV (reference sequence). The CDR3 nucleotides read TGTGCCAGCAGAATACAACTTGGGGGGGGCGGGGATGAGCAGTTCTTC. Translating gives CASRIQLGGGGDEQFF.

The chain carries TRBV19 and TRBJ2-1, with 9 bases lining up with TRBD2. In germline, CDR1 is LNHDA, CDR2 SQIVND (reference sequence). The V gene end was trimmed by 5 bases and the J gene end by 7 bases; junction bases not matched to a gene: 15. The CDR3 consists of 17 residues. CDR3 loop: CASSGHQGLAMGNEQFF. For the CDR3, the DNA is TGTGCCAGTAGTGGACACCAGGGACTAGCAATGGGGAATGAGCAGTTCTTC.

The chain recombines TRBV6-5 with TRBJ2-7, with a tentative D call TRBD1 (6 bases). The germline CDR1 and CDR2 sequences are MNHEY and SVGAGI. Trimming removed 6 bases at V and 2 bases at J, with 8 bases between. The CDR3 is 12 residues long. CDR3 sequence reads: CASRQGPYEQYF. For the CDR3, the DNA is TGTGCCAGCAGACAGGGCCCCTACGAGCAGTACTTC.

The chain combines TRBV29-1 with TRBJ2-7; D is uncertain. V was shortened by 3 bases and J by 4 bases, with 7 bases between the two germline ends. Germline values: CDR1 SQVTM, CDR2 ANQGSEA. The CDR3 is 11 amino acids. DNA of the CDR3: TGCAGCGTTGACCTCGGGTACGAGCAGTACTTC. This translates into CSVDLGYEQYF.

The chain couples TRBV10-1 to TRBJ2-1; 9 bases line up with TRBD2. This CDR3 region has 15 residues. The V and J ends lost 7 bases and 12 bases, in that order; junction bases with no gene match: 16. Germline CDR1 is WNHNN and CDR2 is SYGVQD (reference sequence). The CDR3 loop reads CASTPTGTSLRGQFF. The CDR3 region has the DNA TGCGCCAGCACTCCAACCGGGACTAGCCTAAGAGGGCAGTTCTTC.